Sequencing of this T cell receptor (beta chain) was carried out in a study of blood T cell repertoires in COVID-19 (dated by TCRdb to between 2020 and 2021). With respect to the entire study: Samples covering the acute and convalescent phases of COVID-19 were provided by collaborators in the United States, Italy and Spain. The dataset comprised deeply sampled blood TCRbeta repertoires from subjects exposed to, actively infected with, or recovered from COVID-19. Where available, HLA class I and class II types were obtained from metadata supplied by the sample provider rather than from assay-based typing. A de-identified subject ID, COVID-19 status, age in years and sex were almost always included in the sample metadata. The samples were drawn from two sources: the first 160 participants of the ongoing ImmuneRACE study, and fewer than 1,500 subjects contributed by 6 global collaborators. The material from the prospective study consisted of cDNA or gDNA derived from T cells, B-cell-depleted T cells, or PBMCs. A freely available public database, intended as a resource for researchers studying the immune response to SARS-CoV-2, is where the repertoires were released.

This clone showed up just a few times. It lacks a known antigen. Base qualities are not recorded, but no much larger clone differs from it by a single base. The full study reports these points: How much clinical and demographic metadata was included differed by source and by participant, and the metadata was provided uncurated.

One collaborating source in Seattle enrolled patients while the patients were actively infected and followed the patients over time throughout the course of disease. Collaborating institutions collected whole blood in K2EDTA tubes following their own protocols. Collaborator samples were shipped for TCRbeta analysis as frozen whole blood, isolated PBMCs, or DNA extracted from either sample type. TCRbeta CDR3 regions were amplified from genomic DNA by means of the immunoSEQ Assay, a bias-controlled multiplex PCR. The source study handled its data this way. Nucleated cell counts per sample were estimated from amplification of reference gene primers within the assay. To quantify the absolute abundance of each unique TCRbeta CDR3 rearrangement, sequence reads were collapsed and filtered. For each sample, productive Simpson clonality was calculated as the square root of Simpson's diversity index over productive rearrangements. TCRdb stores this immuneACCESS table with in-frame sequences only. Part of the clones is absent; in the studies checked, under half of the shortfall reflects unresolved V genes, and no reason is known for the rest. The V and J calls and clone size were taken over from that table, and D and trimming were inferred from the DNA. In this sample the table shows around 280,000 clones, roughly 86% of which occur a single time. About 10% of the sample lies in the top ten.

From the germline V gene, CDR1 is ENHRY and CDR2 is SYGVKD. From cysteine to phenylalanine, the CDR3 is 11 amino acids long. The only DNA kept is the CDR3, 33 bases in frame from the first base. V and J lose 4 bases and 3 bases, and a span of 4 bases separates them. The chain was built from TRBV10-3 and TRBJ2-7; the D gene is unclear. The TCR comes from a woman between 25 and 40 years old with COVID-19, enrolled during active disease. The sequenced sample was peripheral blood. The sequenced DNA is TGTGCCATCAGTGCAGACTACGAGCAGTACTTC. It translates to CAISADYEQYF.